The 4 T cell receptor beta chains presented below share a single source sample, sequenced in a study of cytomegalovirus exposure and HLA in healthy donors. Amplification used 60 Vbeta primers and 13 Jbeta primers. Profiled with immunoSEQ multiplex PCR; TCRdb holds only in-frame clones, not every one. The top ten clones hold 4.3% of a sample with fewer than 200,000 clones, approximately 79% of them seen once. Specimen: PBMCs. The receptor set was obtained from a man between 40 and 49 years old in good health and CMV-seronegative.

This rearrangement joins TRBV5-1 to TRBJ2-4, with a possible D match to TRBD2 (5 bases). The CDR3 sequence is 15 residues long. Germline CDR1 reads SGHRS; CDR2 reads YFSETQ. V gave up 1 base and J gave up 9 bases, with 17 bases separating them. CDR3 nucleotide sequence: TGCGCCAGCAGCTTGTACGACTTGGGAAGCGGCATTCAGTACTTC. Translating it yields CASSLYDLGSGIQYF.

CDR3: CASSLPGQGNTIYF. CDR3 bases: TGTGCCAGCAGTTTACCGGGACAGGGAAACACCATATATTTT. The V gene is TRBV28, the J gene TRBJ1-3; 7 bases are a match to TRBD1. CDR3 length equals 14 residues. Germline-derived CDR1 and CDR2 are MDHEN and SYDVKM. Trimming removed 2 bases from V and 4 bases from J; junction bases left unmatched: 2.

In this sample, this clone turned up a few times. The V call is TRBV7-8, the J call TRBJ2-7; 7 bases map to TRBD1. V lost 5 bases, J lost 2 bases, and 3 bases stayed unmatched. Per germline, CDR1 SGHVS and CDR2 FQNEAQ. The CDR3 is made up of 13 amino acids. In DNA, the CDR3 is TGTGCCAGCAGCCGGGGACAGACCTACGAGCAGTACTTC. It translates to CASSRGQTYEQYF.

This chain's CDR3 is CSVEGRDYGYTF. The CDR3 DNA sequence: TGCAGCGTTGAAGGCCGGGACTATGGCTACACCTTC. This sequence joins TRBV29-1 and TRBJ1-2; no clear D. The V and J ends lost 1 base and 3 bases respectively, with 6 bases between them. This CDR3 contains 12 residues. CDR1 and CDR2 (germline): SQVTM, ANQGSEA.